This passage covers 5 T cell receptor beta chains from one sample sequenced in a study of T-cell memory formation after mild COVID-19. TCRdb called the 5' RACE reads again in MiXCR, with one record for every CDR3 protein. The data show over 300,000 distinct CDR3 sequences, 20% to 25% seen once. Sequencing was performed on PBMCs or a T cell subset sorted from them (not recorded which). These receptors all stem from a man in his late teens or twenties who had mild COVID-19 (a few samples of this study predate the infection). Cell type and time point are not known.

This clonotype was observed at least ten times. This chain connects TRBV4-2 to TRBJ2-1; D possibly uses TRBD1 or TRBD2 (6 bases each). This CDR3 region has 16 residues. Trimming cost V 0 bases and J 2 bases, with 11 bases left between them. In germline, CDR1 is LGHNA, CDR2 YNFKEQ. The CDR3 region has the DNA TGTGCCAGCAGCCAAGATCCGGGGGCGGCCTACAATGAGCAGTTCTTC. Residues: CASSQDPGAAYNEQFF.

The genes are TRBV7-6 and TRBJ2-3; 8 positions match TRBD2. This CDR3 contains 15 residues. With V trimmed by 3 bases and J by 4 bases, 6 bases remained unmatched. Germline V gives CDR1 SGHVS, CDR2 FNYEAQ. CDR3: CASSFPGLGADTQYF. CDR3 bases: TGTGCCAGCAGCTTCCCGGGACTAGGGGCAGATACGCAGTATTTT.

The rearrangement joins TRBV6-2 or TRBV6-3 to TRBJ1-1, with TRBD1 identical over 7 bases. V was clipped by 10 bases and J by 5 bases; unmatched bases: 13. The CDR3 totals 14 residues. CDR1 and CDR2 from the germline V gene are MNHEY and SVGEGT. The CDR3 DNA reads as TGTGCCACCATCCAGGGGGGGGCAGGGACTGAAGCTTTCTTT. Translation: CATIQGGAGTEAFF.

This clonotype was picked up a small number of times. The rearrangement joins TRBV18 to TRBJ1-2; D is possibly TRBD1 (6 bases). This CDR3 spans 15 amino acids. Trimming removed 3 bases at V and 2 bases at J, with 13 bases between. Germline lookup yields CDR1 KGHSH and CDR2 LQKENI. This chain's CDR3 is CASSPNRARNYGYTF. In nucleotides, the CDR3 is TGTGCCAGCTCACCCAACAGGGCGCGGAACTATGGCTACACCTTC.

In this sample, this clonotype turned up a few times. The V and J genes are TRBV3-1 and TRBJ2-7; D gene uncertain. Germline CDR1 LGHDT, CDR2 YNNKEL (reference sequence). The CDR3 is 13 residues long. With 3 bases removed from V and 3 bases from J, the gap between germline ends came to 9 bases. CDR3 coding DNA: TGTGCCAGCAGCCAGAACACTCTCTACGAGCAGTACTTC. This gives the protein CASSQNTLYEQYF.